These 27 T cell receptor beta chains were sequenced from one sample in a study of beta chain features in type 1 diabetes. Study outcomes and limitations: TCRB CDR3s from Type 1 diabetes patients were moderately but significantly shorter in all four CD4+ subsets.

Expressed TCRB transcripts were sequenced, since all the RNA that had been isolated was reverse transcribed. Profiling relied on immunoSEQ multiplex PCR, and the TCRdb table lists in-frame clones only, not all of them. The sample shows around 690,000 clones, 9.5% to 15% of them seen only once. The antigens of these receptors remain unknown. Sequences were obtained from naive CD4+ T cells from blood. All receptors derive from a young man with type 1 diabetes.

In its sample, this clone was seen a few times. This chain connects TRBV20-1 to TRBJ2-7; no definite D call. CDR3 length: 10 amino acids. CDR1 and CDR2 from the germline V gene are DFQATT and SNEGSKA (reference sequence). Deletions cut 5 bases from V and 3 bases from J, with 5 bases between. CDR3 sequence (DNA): TGCAGTGCTGGGAACTACGAGCAGTACTTC. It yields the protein CSAGNYEQYF.

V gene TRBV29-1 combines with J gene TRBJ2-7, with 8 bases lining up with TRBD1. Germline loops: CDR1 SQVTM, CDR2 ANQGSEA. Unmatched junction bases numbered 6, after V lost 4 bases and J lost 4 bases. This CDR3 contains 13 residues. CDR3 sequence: CSVGGQGKYEQYF. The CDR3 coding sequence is TGCAGCGTTGGAGGACAGGGAAAGTACGAGCAGTACTTC.

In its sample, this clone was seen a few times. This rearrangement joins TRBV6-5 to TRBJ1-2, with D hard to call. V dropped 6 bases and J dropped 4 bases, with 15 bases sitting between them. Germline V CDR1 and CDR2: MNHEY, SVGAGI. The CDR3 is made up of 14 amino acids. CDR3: CASSPSALLYGYTF. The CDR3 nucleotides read TGTGCCAGCAGCCCCTCGGCTCTTCTCTATGGCTACACCTTC.

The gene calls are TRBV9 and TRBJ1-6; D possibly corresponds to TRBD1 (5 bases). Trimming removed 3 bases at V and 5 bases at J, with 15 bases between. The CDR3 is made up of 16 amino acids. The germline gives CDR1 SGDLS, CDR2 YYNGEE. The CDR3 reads CASSAEPGRNNSPLHF. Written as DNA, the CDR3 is TGTGCCAGCAGCGCCGAACCGGGACGGAATAATTCACCCCTCCACTTT.

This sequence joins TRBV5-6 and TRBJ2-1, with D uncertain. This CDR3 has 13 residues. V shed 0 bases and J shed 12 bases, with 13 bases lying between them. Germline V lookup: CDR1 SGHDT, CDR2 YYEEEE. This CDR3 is CASSLVKQEVQFF. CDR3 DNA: TGTGCCAGCAGCTTGGTTAAGCAAGAGGTGCAGTTCTTC.

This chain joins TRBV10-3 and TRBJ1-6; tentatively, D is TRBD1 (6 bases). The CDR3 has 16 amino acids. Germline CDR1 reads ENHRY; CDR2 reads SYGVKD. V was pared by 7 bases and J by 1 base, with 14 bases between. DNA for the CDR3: TGTGCCATCAAGAGGACAGAAGGGTCCTATAATTCACCCCTCCACTTT. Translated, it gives CAIKRTEGSYNSPLHF.

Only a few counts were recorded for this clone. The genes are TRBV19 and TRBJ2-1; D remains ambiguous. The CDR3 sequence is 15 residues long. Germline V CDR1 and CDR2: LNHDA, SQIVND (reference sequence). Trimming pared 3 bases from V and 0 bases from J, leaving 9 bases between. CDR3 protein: CASSMSGNSYNEQFF. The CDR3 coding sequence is TGTGCCAGTAGTATGTCTGGGAACTCCTACAATGAGCAGTTCTTC.

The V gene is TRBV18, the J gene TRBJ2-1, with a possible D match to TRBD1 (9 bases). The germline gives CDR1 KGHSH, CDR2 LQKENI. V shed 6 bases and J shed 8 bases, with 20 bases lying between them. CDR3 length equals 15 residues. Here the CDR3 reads CASSRGQGREDEQFF. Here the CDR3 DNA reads TGTGCCAGCTCCCGTGGACAGGGGCGGGAGGATGAGCAGTTCTTC. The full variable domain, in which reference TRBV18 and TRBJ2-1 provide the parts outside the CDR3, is NAGVMQNPRHLVRRRGQEARLRCSPMKGHSHVYWYRQLPEEGLKFMVYLQKENIIDESGMPKERFSAEFPKEGPSILRIQQVVRGDSAAYFCASSRGQGREDEQFFGPGTRLTVL.

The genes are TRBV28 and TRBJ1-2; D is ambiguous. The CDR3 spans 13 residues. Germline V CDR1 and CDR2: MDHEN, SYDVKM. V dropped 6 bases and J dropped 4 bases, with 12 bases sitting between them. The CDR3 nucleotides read TGTGCCAGCAGACCAGCCGACCCCTATGGCTACACCTTC. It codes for CASRPADPYGYTF.

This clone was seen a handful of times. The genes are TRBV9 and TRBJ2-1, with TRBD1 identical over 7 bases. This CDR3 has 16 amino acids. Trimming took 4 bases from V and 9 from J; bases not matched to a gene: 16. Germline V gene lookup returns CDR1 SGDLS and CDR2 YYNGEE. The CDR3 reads CASSPRQGDVPVEQFF. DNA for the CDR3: TGTGCCAGCAGCCCCAGACAGGGCGACGTTCCCGTTGAGCAGTTCTTC.

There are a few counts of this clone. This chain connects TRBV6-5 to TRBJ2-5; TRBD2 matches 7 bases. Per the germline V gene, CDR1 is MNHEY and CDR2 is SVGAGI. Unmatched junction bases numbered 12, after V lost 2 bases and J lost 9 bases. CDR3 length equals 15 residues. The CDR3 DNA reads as TGTGCCAGCAGTTACACGGGAGTACCTCGGGAGGCCCAGTACTTC. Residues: CASSYTGVPREAQYF.

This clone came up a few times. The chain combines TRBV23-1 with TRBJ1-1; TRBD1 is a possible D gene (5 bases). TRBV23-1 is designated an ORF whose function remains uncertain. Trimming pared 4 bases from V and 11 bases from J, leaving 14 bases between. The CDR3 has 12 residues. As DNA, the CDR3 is TGCGCCAGCAGTCGCAAGGCCGGGGGTGCTTTCTTT. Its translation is CASSRKAGGAFF.

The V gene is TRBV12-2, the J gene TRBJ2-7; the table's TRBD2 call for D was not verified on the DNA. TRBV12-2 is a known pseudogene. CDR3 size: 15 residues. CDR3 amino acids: CARGTSGARSYEQYF. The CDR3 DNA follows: TGTGCAAGGGGGACTAGCGGGGCCCGCTCCTACGAGCAGTACTTC.

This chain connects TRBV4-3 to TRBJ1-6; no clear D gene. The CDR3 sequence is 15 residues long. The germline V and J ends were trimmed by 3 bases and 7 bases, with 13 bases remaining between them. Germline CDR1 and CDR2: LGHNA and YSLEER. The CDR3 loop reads CASSQAVFFNSPLHF. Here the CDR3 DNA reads TGCGCCAGCAGCCAGGCGGTCTTTTTCAATTCACCCCTCCACTTT.

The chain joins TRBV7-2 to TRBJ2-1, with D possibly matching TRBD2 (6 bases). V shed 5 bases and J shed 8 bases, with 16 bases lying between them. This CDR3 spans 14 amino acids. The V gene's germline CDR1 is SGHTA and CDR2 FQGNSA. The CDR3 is CASSPMEGSDEQFF. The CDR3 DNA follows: TGTGCCAGCAGCCCCATGGAGGGCTCGGATGAGCAGTTCTTC.

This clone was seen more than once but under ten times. The CDR3 spells CASSIDPYNEQFF. CDR3 nucleotide sequence: TGTGCCAGTAGTATAGACCCTTACAATGAGCAGTTCTTC. The chain links TRBV19 to TRBJ2-1; D gene unclear. The germline V gene has CDR1 LNHDA and CDR2 SQIVND (reference sequence). The CDR3 is 13 amino acids. Between the trimmed V and J ends, which lost 0 bases and 4 bases, there was a span of 4 bases.

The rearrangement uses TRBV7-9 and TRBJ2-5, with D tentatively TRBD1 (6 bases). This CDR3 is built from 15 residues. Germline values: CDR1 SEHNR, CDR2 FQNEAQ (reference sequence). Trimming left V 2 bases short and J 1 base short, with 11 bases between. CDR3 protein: CASSLTTGLQETQYF. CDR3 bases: TGTGCCAGCAGCTTAACAACAGGGCTCCAAGAGACCCAGTACTTC. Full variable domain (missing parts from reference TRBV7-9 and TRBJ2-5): DTGVSQNPRHKITKRGQNVTFRCDPISEHNRLYWYRQTLGQGPEFLTYFQNEAQLEKSRLLSDRFSAERPKGSFSTLEIQRTEQGDSAMYLCASSLTTGLQETQYFGPGTRLLVL.

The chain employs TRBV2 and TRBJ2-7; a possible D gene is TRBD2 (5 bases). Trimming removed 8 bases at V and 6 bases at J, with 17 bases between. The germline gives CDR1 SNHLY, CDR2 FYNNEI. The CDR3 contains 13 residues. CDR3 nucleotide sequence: TGTGCCAGCGCCTTGGAGCGGCTGGGCGAGCAGTACTTC. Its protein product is CASALERLGEQYF.

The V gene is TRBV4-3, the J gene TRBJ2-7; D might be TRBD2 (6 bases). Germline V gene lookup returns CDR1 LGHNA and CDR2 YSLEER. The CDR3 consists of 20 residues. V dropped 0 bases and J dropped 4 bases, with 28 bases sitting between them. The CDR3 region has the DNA TGCGCCAGCAGCCAAGAGGTCCAAGACCGACGGGACTTATATTCGTACGAGCAGTACTTC. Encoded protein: CASSQEVQDRRDLYSYEQYF.

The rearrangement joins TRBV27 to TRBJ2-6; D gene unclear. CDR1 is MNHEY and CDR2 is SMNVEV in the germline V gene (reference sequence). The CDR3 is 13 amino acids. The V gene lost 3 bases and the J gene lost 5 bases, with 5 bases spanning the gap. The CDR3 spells CASSLEWANVLTF. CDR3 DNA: TGTGCCAGCAGTTTGGAGTGGGCCAACGTCCTGACTTTC.

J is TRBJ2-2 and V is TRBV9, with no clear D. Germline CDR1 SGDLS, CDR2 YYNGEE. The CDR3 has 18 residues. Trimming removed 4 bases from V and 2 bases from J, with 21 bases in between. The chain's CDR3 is CASSPDPIKASNTGELFF. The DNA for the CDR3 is TGTGCCAGCAGCCCCGACCCAATAAAGGCCTCTAACACCGGGGAGCTGTTTTTT.

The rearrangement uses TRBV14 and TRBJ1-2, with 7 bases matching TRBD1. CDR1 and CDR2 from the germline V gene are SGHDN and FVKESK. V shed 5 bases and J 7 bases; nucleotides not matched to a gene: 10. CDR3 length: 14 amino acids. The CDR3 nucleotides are TGTGCCAGCAGCTCTATAGGACAGGTGGCTGGCTACACCTTC. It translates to CASSSIGQVAGYTF.

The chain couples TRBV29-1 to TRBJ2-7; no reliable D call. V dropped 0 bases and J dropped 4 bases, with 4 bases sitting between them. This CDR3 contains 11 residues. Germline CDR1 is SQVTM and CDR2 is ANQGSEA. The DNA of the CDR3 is TGCAGCGTTGAAGAACCATACGAGCAGTACTTC. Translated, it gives CSVEEPYEQYF.

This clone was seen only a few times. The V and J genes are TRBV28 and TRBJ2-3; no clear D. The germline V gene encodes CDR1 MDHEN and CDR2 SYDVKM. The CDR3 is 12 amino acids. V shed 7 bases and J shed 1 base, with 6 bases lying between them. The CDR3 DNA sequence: TGTGCCAGCACTCAGGGCACAGATACGCAGTATTTT. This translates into CASTQGTDTQYF. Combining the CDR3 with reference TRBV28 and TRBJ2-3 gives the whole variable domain DVKVTQSSRYLVKRTGEKVFLECVQDMDHENMFWYRQDPGLGLRLIYFSYDVKMKEKGDIPEGYSVSREKKERFSLILESASTNQTSMYLCASTQGTDTQYFGPGTRLTVL.

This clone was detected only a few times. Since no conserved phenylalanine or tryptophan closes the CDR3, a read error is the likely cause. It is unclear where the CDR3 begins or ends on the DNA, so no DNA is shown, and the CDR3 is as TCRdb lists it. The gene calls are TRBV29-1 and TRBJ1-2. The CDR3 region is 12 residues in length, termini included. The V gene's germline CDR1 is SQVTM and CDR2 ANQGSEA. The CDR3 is CSVVPPGLKGAL.

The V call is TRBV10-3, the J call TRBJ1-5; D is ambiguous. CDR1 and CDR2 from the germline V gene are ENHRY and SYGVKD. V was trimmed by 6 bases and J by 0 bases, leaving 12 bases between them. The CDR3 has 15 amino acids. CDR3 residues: CAISQSSNSNQPQHF. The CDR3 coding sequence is TGTGCCATCAGCCAAAGCTCGAATAGCAATCAGCCCCAGCATTTT.

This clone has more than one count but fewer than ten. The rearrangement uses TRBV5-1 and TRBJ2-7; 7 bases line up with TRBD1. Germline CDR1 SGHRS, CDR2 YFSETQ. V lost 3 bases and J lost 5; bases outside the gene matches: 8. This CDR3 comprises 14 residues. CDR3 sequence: CASSSETGTDEQYF. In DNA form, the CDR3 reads TGCGCCAGCAGCTCCGAGACAGGGACCGACGAGCAGTACTTC.